This T cell receptor beta chain was retrieved from a study of T cell changes during pregnancy in multiple sclerosis. Germline V gives CDR1 SGHTA, CDR2 FQGNSA. This CDR3 is 14 amino acids long. Trimming removed 4 bases from V and 18 bases from J; junction bases left unmatched: 14. The protocol was immunoSEQ multiplex PCR, while the TCRdb copy is restricted to in-frame clones and leaves out a portion. Of roughly 97,000 clones in the sample, 90% were seen once. This TCR was sampled from a female donor in good health, enrolled as a control in a pregnancy study. V and J are TRBV7-2 and TRBJ2-6, with TRBD1 identical over 8 bases. The sequences come from peripheral blood, collected in the second trimester of pregnancy. In nucleotides, the CDR3 is TGTGCCAGCAGCTATGACCCGGACAGGGACTTGGGGACTTTC. It codes for CASSYDPDRDLGTF.